The rows below give T cell receptor beta chains drawn from one sample of a study of blood T cell repertoires in COVID-19. Libraries were prepared by immunoSEQ multiplex PCR; TCRdb keeps only in-frame clonotypes and omits some of them. The sample has fewer than 350,000 clones, 85% seen once. The sample taken for sequencing was PBMCs or T cells enriched from blood (not recorded which). These receptors all stem from a woman in her 30s who had been exposed to COVID-19. The CDR3 runs from the conserved cysteine through the conserved F or W. A D gene is named only where the DNA matches it firmly. Clone size appears in some rows only: once, few, many, or a class for an expanded clone.

size	V	J	D	CDR3	DNA
once	TRBV10-3	TRBJ1-1	TRBD1	CAINRQGDTEAFF	TGTGCCATCAACCGACAGGGCGACACTGAAGCTTTCTTT
.	TRBV28	TRBJ2-7	TRBD1	CASSRRTGYYEQYF	TGTGCCAGCAGTAGGAGGACAGGGTACTACGAGCAGTACTTC
.	TRBV10-1	TRBJ2-1	TRBD2	CASSESGGENYNEQFF	TGCGCCAGCAGTGAGTCTGGGGGGGAGAACTACAATGAGCAGTTCTTC
few	TRBV6-4	TRBJ1-6	.	CASNELSGSPLHF	TGTGCCAGCAATGAGTTGTCTGGCTCACCCCTCCACTTT
.	TRBV24-1	TRBJ1-1	.	CATSDPTGANTEAFF	TGTGCCACCAGTGATCCGACAGGAGCGAACACTGAAGCTTTCTTT
.	TRBV27	TRBJ2-5	.	CASSFPILPRETQYF	TGTGCCAGCAGTTTCCCGATATTGCCGCGGGAGACCCAGTACTTC
.	TRBV7-9	TRBJ1-5	.	CASSDRTSRQPQHF	TGTGCCAGCAGCGACCGGACAAGCCGGCAGCCCCAGCATTTT
.	TRBV28	TRBJ1-5	TRBD1	CASSLVGRGLNQPQHF	TGTGCCAGCAGTTTAGTCGGCAGGGGGTTAAATCAGCCCCAGCATTTT
.	TRBV28	TRBJ1-2	TRBD1	CASTLGQGAEYGYTF	TGTGCCAGCACCCTAGGACAGGGGGCTGAATATGGCTACACCTTC
.	TRBV19	TRBJ1-3	TRBD1	CASSPYTGGERNTIYF	TGTGCCAGTAGTCCTTACACAGGGGGCGAGAGAAACACCATATATTTT
.	TRBV7-6	TRBJ2-3	TRBD2	CASSHDLAGSENTQYF	TGTGCCAGCAGCCACGACCTAGCGGGGAGTGAAAATACGCAGTATTTT
.	TRBV2	TRBJ1-5	.	CASSVESAKNNQPQHF	TGTGCCAGCAGTGTCGAATCCGCGAAGAACAATCAGCCCCAGCATTTT
.	TRBV5-6	TRBJ1-2	.	CASIQTGNYGYTF	TGTGCCAGCATCCAGACAGGAAACTATGGCTACACCTTC
.	TRBV4-1	TRBJ2-1	.	CASSQVQAEGQFF	TGCGCCAGCAGCCAAGTTCAAGCGGAGGGGCAGTTCTTC
.	TRBV27	TRBJ2-5	.	CASRPVGQGGLKEYF	TGTGCCAGCAGGCCTGTTGGACAGGGAGGGTTAAAAGAGTACTTC
.	TRBV5-4	TRBJ1-6	.	CASSSRSSYNSPLHF	TGTGCCAGCAGCTCCCGGAGCTCCTATAATTCACCCCTCCACTTT
.	TRBV18	TRBJ1-2	TRBD1	CASSTGQGADYGYTF	TGTGCCAGCTCGACGGGACAGGGGGCGGACTATGGCTACACCTTC
.	TRBV25-1	TRBJ2-5	.	CASSDGRVQETQYF	TGTGCCAGCAGTGATGGGCGGGTTCAAGAGACCCAGTACTTC
.	TRBV10-3	TRBJ1-5	.	CAISESLSQPQHF	TGTGCCATCAGTGAGTCGCTTAGTCAGCCCCAGCATTTT
.	TRBV12-3/TRBV12-4	TRBJ2-1	TRBD2	CASSSGSSGGKFF	TGTGCCAGCAGTTCCGGATCTAGCGGAGGGAAATTCTTC
once	TRBV7-2	TRBJ2-7	.	CASSHPGSEQYF	TGTGCCAGCAGCCACCCGGGTTCCGAGCAGTACTTC
.	TRBV28	TRBJ2-3	TRBD2	CASDKGGAGGADTQYF	TGTGCCAGCGACAAGGGGGGAGCGGGAGGTGCAGATACGCAGTATTTT
few	TRBV30	TRBJ1-4	.	CAWSGRRGTTNEKLFF	TGTGCCTGGAGTGGCCGACGGGGAACGACTAATGAAAAACTGTTTTTT
.	TRBV19	TRBJ2-3	.	CASSRLDFNTDTQYF	TGTGCCAGTAGTAGACTAGATTTTAACACAGATACGCAGTATTTT
.	TRBV11-2	TRBJ1-5	TRBD1	CASSMDRESGQPQHF	TGTGCCAGCAGCATGGACAGGGAGAGCGGGCAGCCCCAGCATTTT
.	TRBV28	TRBJ1-1	.	CASRSGGTEAFF	TGTGCCAGCAGGTCCGGGGGCACTGAAGCTTTCTTT
.	TRBV6-5	TRBJ1-2	.	CASSTKTRGWGGYTF	TGTGCCAGCAGCACAAAAACCAGGGGATGGGGTGGCTACACCTTC
.	TRBV7-2	TRBJ2-1	TRBD2	CASRLAGGINEQFF	TGTGCCAGCAGGCTAGCGGGGGGTATCAATGAGCAGTTCTTC
.	TRBV5-1	TRBJ2-6	.	CASRGVPGANVLTF	TGCGCCAGCAGAGGGGTTCCGGGGGCCAACGTCCTGACTTTC
once	TRBV28	TRBJ1-2	.	CASRAPGLYRDGGYTF	TGTGCCAGCAGGGCCCCGGGCCTCTACAGGGATGGGGGCTACACCTTC
.	TRBV27	TRBJ2-1	TRBD2	CASSLSSGSGNEQFF	TGTGCCAGCAGTTTATCAAGCGGGAGTGGCAATGAGCAGTTCTTC
once	TRBV21-1	TRBJ2-2	.	CASSIDPVEAGGKYTGELFF	TGTGCCAGCAGTATAGACCCGGTAGAGGCGGGGGGAAAGTACACCGGGGAGCTGTTTTTT
.	TRBV28	TRBJ2-7	TRBD1	CASTLKTGSYEQYF	TGTGCCAGCACCCTGAAGACAGGGAGCTACGAGCAGTACTTC
.	TRBV27	TRBJ1-6	TRBD1	CASSGQVNSPLHF	TGTGCCAGCAGTGGACAGGTTAATTCACCCCTCCACTTT
.	TRBV5-1	TRBJ1-1	.	CASSLAARADTEAFF	TGCGCCAGCAGCTTGGCTGCCAGGGCGGACACTGAAGCTTTCTTT
.	TRBV5-1	TRBJ1-1	TRBD1	CASRNSGQGRTEAFF	TGCGCCAGCCGCAACTCGGGACAGGGTAGAACTGAAGCTTTCTTT
.	TRBV28	TRBJ1-5	.	CASSLGGNDQPQHF	TGTGCCAGCAGTTTAGGAGGGAATGATCAGCCCCAGCATTTT
.	TRBV28	TRBJ1-2	TRBD1	CASSLEDRVDGYTF	TGTGCCAGCAGTTTAGAGGACAGGGTAGACGGCTACACCTTC
.	TRBV4-1	TRBJ2-3	TRBD2	CASSQVAGGGTDTQYF	TGCGCCAGCAGCCAAGTCGCGGGGGGGGGCACAGATACGCAGTATTTT
.	TRBV4-1	TRBJ1-5	TRBD1	CASSPADRGRGNQPQHF	TGCGCCAGCAGCCCGGCCGACAGGGGAAGGGGCAATCAGCCCCAGCATTTT
.	TRBV5-1	TRBJ2-3	TRBD2	CASRLGPGLAADTQYF	TGCGCCAGCAGGTTGGGTCCGGGACTAGCAGCCGATACGCAGTATTTT
.	TRBV5-1	TRBJ2-2	TRBD2	CASSPTLAGGNTGELFF	TGCGCCAGCAGCCCCACCCTAGCGGGGGGGAACACCGGGGAGCTGTTTTTT
.	TRBV4-3	TRBJ2-5	TRBD2	CASSQGVGLAGGRYQETQYF	TGCGCCAGCAGCCAAGGGGTAGGACTAGCGGGGGGCCGATACCAAGAGACCCAGTACTTC
.	TRBV30	TRBJ2-1	.	CAWTSESSYNEQFF	TGTGCCTGGACTAGCGAGAGCTCCTACAATGAGCAGTTCTTC
.	TRBV28	TRBJ2-5	TRBD2	CASSFLKTSAHPQTQYF	TGTGCCAGCAGTTTCCTCAAGACTAGCGCCCACCCGCAGACCCAGTACTTC
.	TRBV28	TRBJ1-5	.	CASSQETPGQPQHF	TGTGCCAGCAGCCAGGAAACCCCTGGTCAGCCCCAGCATTTT
.	TRBV9	TRBJ2-5	TRBD2	CASSVAAGGLKETQYF	TGTGCCAGCAGCGTGGCAGCGGGGGGGCTAAAAGAGACCCAGTACTTC
.	TRBV28	TRBJ2-7	.	CASSSPGYEQYF	TGTGCCAGCAGTTCCCCGGGTTACGAGCAGTACTTC